These 2 T cell receptor beta chains were sequenced from one sample in a study of blood T cells in healthy people across ages. The use of a sample-barcoded 5' primer and a J-beta primer mix characterized a second PCR of about 7 to 12 cycles. TCRdb re-derived calls from the 5' RACE reads in MiXCR, one entry per CDR3 protein. Among about 1.4 million distinct CDR3 sequences listed, roughly 60% were seen once. The specimen was blood. The receptor source for this set is a man younger than 35 in good health.

V is TRBV6-2 or TRBV6-3 and J is TRBJ2-1, with D tentatively TRBD1 (6 bases). Between the trimmed V and J ends, which lost 2 bases and 9 bases, there was a span of 17 bases. From germline, CDR1 is MNHEY and CDR2 SVGEGT. This CDR3 comprises 15 residues. The DNA for the CDR3 is TGTGCCAGCAGTTACGTTGGGGGCCGAGACCTTGAGCAGTTCTTC. It yields the protein CASSYVGGRDLEQFF.

This clonotype was recorded a few times. V is TRBV4-3 and J is TRBJ2-1; D not resolved. Germline CDR1 and CDR2: LGHNA and YSLEER. Trimming left V 2 bases short and J 6 bases short, with 11 bases between. The CDR3 spans 14 residues. The CDR3 reads CASSQTETGNEQFF. CDR3 DNA: TGCGCCAGCAGCCAAACAGAGACTGGCAATGAGCAGTTCTTC.